A single sample gave rise to the 4 T cell receptor beta chains below, sequenced in a study of regulatory T cells in long-lasting Graves disease. Sequencing libraries for TCR beta were prepared with iRepertoire HTBI primers and Arm-PCR of CDR3 regions. TCRdb passed the multiplex PCR reads through MiXCR, listing each CDR3 protein once. Found here are under 300,000 distinct CDR3 sequences, 15% to 20% of them singletons; the top ten hold 14%. The time point was: newly diagnosed GD, antithyroid drugs for less than 3 months. Generation of the TCR library employed RNA extracted from PBMCs. These sequences were also reported in another study, on T cells in Graves' hyperthyroidism and ophthalmopathy.

The sample consisted of peripheral blood mononuclear cells (PBMCs), taken at new diagnosis, from a patient treated with antithyroid drugs. These receptors were taken from a woman in her twenties or thirties with Graves disease.

This clonotype was detected many times. CDR3 nucleotide sequence: TGTGCCAGCAGCCAGAATCAAGAGGATGAGCAGTTCTTC. Amino acid sequence: CASSQNQEDEQFF. This rearrangement joins TRBV7-3 to TRBJ2-1, with unresolved D. CDR1 and CDR2 from the germline V gene are SGHTA and FQGTGA. Between the trimmed V and J ends, which lost 5 bases and 8 bases, there was a span of 13 bases. The CDR3 is 13 residues long.

This clonotype was counted between two and nine times. DNA for the CDR3: TGTGCCACCAGTGATTTGGGGCGGGAGGGCCTCGATGAGCAGTTCTTC. Translating it yields CATSDLGREGLDEQFF. This chain uses TRBV24-1 with TRBJ2-1; 9 nucleotides match TRBD2. V lost 0 bases, J lost 8 bases, and 7 bases stayed unmatched. CDR3 length: 16 residues. CDR1 and CDR2 from the germline V gene are KGHDR and SFDVKD.

This clonotype was counted at least ten times. V usage is TRBV4-1 and J usage is TRBJ1-3; 7 bases are shared with TRBD1. After removal of 0 bases from V and 3 bases from J, the junction contained 17 bases not matched to a gene. The germline V gene encodes CDR1 MGHRA and CDR2 YSYEKL. The CDR3 covers 20 residues. CDR3 residues: CASSQDAGTAQLTHGNTIYF. For the CDR3, the DNA is TGCGCCAGCAGCCAAGATGCTGGGACAGCACAATTAACGCATGGAAACACCATATATTTT.

In this sample, this clonotype turned up many times. The rearrangement uses TRBV6-5 and TRBJ2-3; TRBD1 aligns across 7 bases. The CDR3 contains 17 residues. From germline, CDR1 is MNHEY and CDR2 SVGAGI. The V and J ends lost 2 bases and 2 bases, in that order; junction bases with no gene match: 10. The CDR3: CASSYGGQNLDTDTQYF. The CDR3, as DNA: TGTGCCAGCAGTTACGGGGGACAGAACCTAGACACAGATACGCAGTATTTT.